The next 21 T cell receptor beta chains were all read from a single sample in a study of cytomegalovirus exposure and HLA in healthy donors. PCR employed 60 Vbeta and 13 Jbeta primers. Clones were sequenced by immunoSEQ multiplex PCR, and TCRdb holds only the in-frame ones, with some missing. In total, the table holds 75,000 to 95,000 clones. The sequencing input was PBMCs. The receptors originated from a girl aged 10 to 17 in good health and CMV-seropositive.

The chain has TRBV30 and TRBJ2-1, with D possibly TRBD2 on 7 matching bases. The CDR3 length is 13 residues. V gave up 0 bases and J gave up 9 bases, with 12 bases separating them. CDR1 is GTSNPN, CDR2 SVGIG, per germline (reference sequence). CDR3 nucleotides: TGTGCCTGGAGTGTTGGGGGGGCCGGTGAGCAGTTCTTC. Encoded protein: CAWSVGGAGEQFF.

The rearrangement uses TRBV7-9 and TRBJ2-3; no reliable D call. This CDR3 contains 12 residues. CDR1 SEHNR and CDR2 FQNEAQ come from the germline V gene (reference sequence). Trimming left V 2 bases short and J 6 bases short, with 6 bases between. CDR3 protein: CASSLSLDTQYF. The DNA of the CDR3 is TGTGCCAGCAGCTTATCTCTGGATACGCAGTATTTT. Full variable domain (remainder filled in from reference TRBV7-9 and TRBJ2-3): DTGVSQNPRHKITKRGQNVTFRCDPISEHNRLYWYRQTLGQGPEFLTYFQNEAQLEKSRLLSDRFSAERPKGSFSTLEIQRTEQGDSAMYLCASSLSLDTQYFGPGTRLTVL.

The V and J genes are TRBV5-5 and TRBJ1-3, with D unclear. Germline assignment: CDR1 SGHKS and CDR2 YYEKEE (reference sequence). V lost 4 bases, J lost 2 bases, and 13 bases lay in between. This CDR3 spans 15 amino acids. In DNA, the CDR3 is TGTGCCAGCAGCGAGGGAACGAGGGCTGGAAACACCATATATTTT. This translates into CASSEGTRAGNTIYF. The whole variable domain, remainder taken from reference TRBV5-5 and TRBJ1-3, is DAGVTQSPTHLIKTRGQQVTLRCSPISGHKSVSWYQQVLGQGPQFIFQYYEKEERGRGNFPDRFSARQFPNYSSELNVNALLLGDSALYLCASSEGTRAGNTIYFGEGSWLTVV.

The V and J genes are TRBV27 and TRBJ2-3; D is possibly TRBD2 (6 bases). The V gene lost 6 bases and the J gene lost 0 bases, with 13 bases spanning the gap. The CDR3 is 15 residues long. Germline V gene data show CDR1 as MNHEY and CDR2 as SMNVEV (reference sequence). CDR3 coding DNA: TGTGCCAGCAGGGTCACTAGCAGCAGCACAGATACGCAGTATTTT. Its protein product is CASRVTSSSTDTQYF.

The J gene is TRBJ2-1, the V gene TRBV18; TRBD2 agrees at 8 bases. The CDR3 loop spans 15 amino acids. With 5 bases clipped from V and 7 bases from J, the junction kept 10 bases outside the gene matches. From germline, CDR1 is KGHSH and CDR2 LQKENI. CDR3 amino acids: CASSSSGGPGNEQFF. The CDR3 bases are TGTGCCAGCTCATCATCGGGGGGGCCGGGAAATGAGCAGTTCTTC.

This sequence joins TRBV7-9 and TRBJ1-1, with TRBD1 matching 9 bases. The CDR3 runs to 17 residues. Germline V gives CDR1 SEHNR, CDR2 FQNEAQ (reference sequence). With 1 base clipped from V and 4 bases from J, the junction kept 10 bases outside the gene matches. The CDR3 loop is CASSLEAGTGRGTEAFF. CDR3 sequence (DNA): TGTGCCAGCAGCTTAGAGGCCGGGACAGGGAGGGGCACTGAAGCTTTCTTT.

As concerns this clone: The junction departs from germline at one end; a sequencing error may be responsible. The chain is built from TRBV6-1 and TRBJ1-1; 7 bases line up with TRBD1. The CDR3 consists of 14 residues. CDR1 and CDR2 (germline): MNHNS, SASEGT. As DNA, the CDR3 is TGTGCCAGCAGTCTGACAGGGATGAACAGTGAAGCTTTCTTT. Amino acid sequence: CASSLTGMNSEAFF.

The CDR3 reads CSAWTENYGYTF. The DNA of the CDR3 is TGCAGCGCCTGGACAGAAAACTATGGCTACACCTTC. The V gene is TRBV29-1, the J gene TRBJ1-2; D might be TRBD1 (6 bases). The germline CDR1 and CDR2 sequences are SQVTM and ANQGSEA. The CDR3 length is 12 residues. The V end lost 7 bases, the J end lost 2 bases, and 11 bases lay between the germline ends.

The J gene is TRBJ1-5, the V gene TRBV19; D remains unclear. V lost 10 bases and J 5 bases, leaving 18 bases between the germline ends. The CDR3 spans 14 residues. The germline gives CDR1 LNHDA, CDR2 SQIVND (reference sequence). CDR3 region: CATNPVLGDQPQHF. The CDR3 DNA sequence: TGTGCCACTAACCCGGTGTTGGGCGATCAGCCCCAGCATTTT.

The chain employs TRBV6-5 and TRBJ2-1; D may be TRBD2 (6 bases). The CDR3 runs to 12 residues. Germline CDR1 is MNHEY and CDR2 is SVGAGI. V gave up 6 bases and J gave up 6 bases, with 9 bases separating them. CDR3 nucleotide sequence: TGTGCCAGCAGAAACGGGGGCAATGAGCAGTTCTTC. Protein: CASRNGGNEQFF.

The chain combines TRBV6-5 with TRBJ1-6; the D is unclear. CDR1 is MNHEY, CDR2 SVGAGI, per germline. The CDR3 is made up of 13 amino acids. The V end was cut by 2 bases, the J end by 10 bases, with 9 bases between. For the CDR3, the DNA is TGTGCCAGCAGTTACGGGGAGGGCTCACCCCTCCACTTT. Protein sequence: CASSYGEGSPLHF.

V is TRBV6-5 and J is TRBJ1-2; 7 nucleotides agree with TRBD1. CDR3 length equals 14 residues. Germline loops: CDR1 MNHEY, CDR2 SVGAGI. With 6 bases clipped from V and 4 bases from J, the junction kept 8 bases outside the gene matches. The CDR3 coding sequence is TGTGCCAGCAGGCAGAACAGGGGACCCTATGGCTACACCTTC. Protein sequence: CASRQNRGPYGYTF.

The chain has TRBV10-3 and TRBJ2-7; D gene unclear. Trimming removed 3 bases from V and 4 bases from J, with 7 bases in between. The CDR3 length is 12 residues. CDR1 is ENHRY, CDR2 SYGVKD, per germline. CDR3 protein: CAISDEFYEQYF. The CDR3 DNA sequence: TGTGCCATCAGTGATGAGTTTTACGAGCAGTACTTC.

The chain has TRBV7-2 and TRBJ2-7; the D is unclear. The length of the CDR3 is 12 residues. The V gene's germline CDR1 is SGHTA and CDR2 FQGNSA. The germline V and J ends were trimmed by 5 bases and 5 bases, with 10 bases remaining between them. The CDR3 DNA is TGTGCCAGCAGCCCTTCCGCGAACGAGCAGTACTTC. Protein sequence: CASSPSANEQYF.

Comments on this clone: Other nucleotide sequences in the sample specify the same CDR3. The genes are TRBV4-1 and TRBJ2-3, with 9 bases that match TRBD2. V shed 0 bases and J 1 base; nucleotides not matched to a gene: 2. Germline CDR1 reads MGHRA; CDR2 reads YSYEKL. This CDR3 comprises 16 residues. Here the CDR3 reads CASSQEAGGGTDTQYF. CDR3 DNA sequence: TGCGCCAGCAGCCAAGAGGCGGGGGGGGGCACAGATACGCAGTATTTT.

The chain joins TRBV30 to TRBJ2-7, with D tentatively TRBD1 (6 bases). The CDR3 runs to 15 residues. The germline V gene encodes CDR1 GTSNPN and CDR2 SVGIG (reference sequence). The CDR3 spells CAGSQIRDTPYEQYV. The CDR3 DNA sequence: TGTGCCGGGAGTCAGATCCGGGACACCCCCTACGAGCAGTACGTC.

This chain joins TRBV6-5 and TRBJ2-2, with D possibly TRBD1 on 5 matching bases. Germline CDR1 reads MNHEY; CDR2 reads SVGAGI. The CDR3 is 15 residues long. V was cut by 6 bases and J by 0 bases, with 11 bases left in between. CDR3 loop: CASSSGHSNTGELFF. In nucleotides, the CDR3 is TGTGCCAGCAGCTCTGGACACTCGAACACCGGGGAGCTGTTTTTT.

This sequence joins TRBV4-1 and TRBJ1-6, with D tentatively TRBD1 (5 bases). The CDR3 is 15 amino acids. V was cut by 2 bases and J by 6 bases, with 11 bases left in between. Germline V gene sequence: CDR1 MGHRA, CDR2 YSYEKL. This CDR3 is CASSQLGGFNSPLHF. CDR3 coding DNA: TGCGCCAGCAGCCAACTGGGGGGGTTTAATTCACCCCTCCACTTT.

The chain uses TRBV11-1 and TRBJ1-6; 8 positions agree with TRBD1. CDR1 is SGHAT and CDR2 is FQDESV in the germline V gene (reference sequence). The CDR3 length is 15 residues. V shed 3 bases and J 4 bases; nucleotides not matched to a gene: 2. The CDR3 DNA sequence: TGTGCCAGCAGCTTTAGACAGGGGTATAATTCACCCCTCCACTTT. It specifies CASSFRQGYNSPLHF.

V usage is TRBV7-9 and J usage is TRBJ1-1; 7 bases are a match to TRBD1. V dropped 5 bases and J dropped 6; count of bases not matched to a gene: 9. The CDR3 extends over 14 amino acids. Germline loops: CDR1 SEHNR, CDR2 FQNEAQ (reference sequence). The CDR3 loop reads CASSARQGKAEAFF. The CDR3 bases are TGTGCCAGCAGCGCCAGACAGGGAAAGGCTGAAGCTTTCTTT.

The CDR3 region has the DNA TGTGCCAGCTCAGAGCGGGGGGCATACGAGCAGTACTTC. This codes for CASSERGAYEQYF. The chain recombines TRBV18 with TRBJ2-7; 9 bases align to TRBD2. Germline values: CDR1 KGHSH, CDR2 LQKENI. J gave up 4 bases and V 5 bases, and 3 bases lay outside the gene matches. This CDR3 has 13 amino acids.